These T cell receptor beta chains were read from a single sample in a study of cytomegalovirus exposure and HLA in healthy donors. The assay was immunoSEQ multiplex PCR, and TCRdb's table has in-frame clones only and misses some. In the table there are 99,000 or so clones, 86% of which are singletons. Material for sequencing was PBMCs. Every receptor here comes from a young woman in good health and CMV-seropositive. Each CDR3 is given with its conserved first and last residue. The D gene is left open where the match is weak. The listing skips clone size in some rows; elsewhere it reads once, few, many or a size class.

D	V	J	size	CDR3	DNA
.	TRBV19	TRBJ1-5	once	CASSRRMSNQPQHF	TGTGCCAGTAGCCGCAGGATGAGCAATCAGCCCCAGCATTTT
TRBD1	TRBV19	TRBJ2-2	.	CASSRSAGTGGGGGELFF	TGTGCCAGTAGTAGAAGTGCCGGGACAGGGGGCGGAGGCGGGGAGCTGTTTTTT
TRBD1	TRBV2	TRBJ1-4	.	CASTKTGAGEKLFF	TGTGCCAGCACTAAGACAGGGGCCGGAGAAAAACTGTTTTTT
TRBD1	TRBV5-4	TRBJ1-3	.	CASSRGTGGGNTIYF	TGTGCCAGCAGCCGAGGGACAGGTGGAGGAAACACCATATATTTT
TRBD1	TRBV27	TRBJ1-5	few	CASSLGQGNQPQHF	TGTGCCAGCAGCCTGGGACAGGGCAATCAGCCCCAGCATTTT
.	TRBV28	TRBJ1-2	once	CASSPGSRYHLYYGYTF	TGTGCCAGCAGTCCCGGGAGTCGCTACCACCTATATTATGGCTACACCTTC
TRBD1	TRBV7-9	TRBJ1-1	.	CASSHSSDRAYDTEAFF	TGTGCCAGCAGCCACTCTTCAGACAGGGCATATGACACTGAAGCTTTCTTT
.	TRBV5-1	TRBJ2-1	.	CASSLGDSRNEQFF	TGCGCCAGCAGCTTGGGAGACTCTCGCAATGAGCAGTTCTTC
.	TRBV27	TRBJ2-4	.	CASSPWGQEVAKNIQYF	TGTGCCAGCAGTCCGTGGGGGCAGGAGGTAGCCAAAAACATTCAGTACTTC
.	TRBV9	TRBJ1-2	.	CASSVGEGLQGYTF	TGTGCCAGCAGCGTAGGGGAGGGACTTCAGGGCTACACCTTC
.	TRBV6-5	TRBJ1-2	.	CASSLQGANYGYTF	TGTGCCAGCAGTTTACAGGGCGCTAACTATGGCTACACCTTC
.	TRBV19	TRBJ1-5	.	CASTSDLGGDQPQHF	TGTGCCAGTACATCGGACCTGGGGGGTGATCAGCCCCAGCATTTT
.	TRBV5-1	TRBJ1-1	once	CASSSSNTEAFF	TGCGCCAGCAGCTCCTCCAACACTGAAGCTTTCTTT
TRBD2	TRBV7-3	TRBJ2-1	.	CASSSGLAGGEQFF	TGTGCCAGCAGCTCCGGACTAGCGGGAGGAGAGCAGTTCTTC
.	TRBV11-3	TRBJ1-2	.	CASSLAPPGVYGYTF	TGTGCCAGCAGCTTAGCCCCCCCAGGGGTCTATGGCTACACCTTC
.	TRBV30	TRBJ2-7	.	CAWSATDYEQYF	TGTGCCTGGAGCGCGACAGATTACGAGCAGTACTTC
TRBD1	TRBV19	TRBJ1-2	once	CAASGQGVPNYGYTF	TGTGCCGCCTCGGGACAGGGGGTCCCTAACTATGGCTACACCTTC
.	TRBV30	TRBJ2-3	.	CAWSVAGVGTDTQYF	TGTGCCTGGAGTGTCGCAGGGGTTGGCACAGATACGCAGTATTTT
.	TRBV11-3	TRBJ1-1	.	CASSLNGEQNTEAFF	TGTGCCAGCAGCTTGAACGGAGAACAGAACACTGAAGCTTTCTTT
TRBD1	TRBV11-2	TRBJ2-7	.	CASSLDPRQGKSYEQYF	TGTGCCAGCAGCTTAGATCCCCGACAGGGAAAATCCTACGAGCAGTACTTC
.	TRBV11-3	TRBJ1-1	.	CASSSPDGGDTEAFF	TGTGCCAGCAGCTCGCCGGACGGAGGGGACACTGAAGCTTTCTTT
TRBD2	TRBV9	TRBJ2-7	.	CASSPELAGGEQYF	TGTGCCAGCAGCCCCGAACTAGCGGGAGGTGAGCAGTACTTC
TRBD1	TRBV7-8	TRBJ2-7	.	CASSSGQGRFYEQYF	TGTGCCAGCAGCTCGGGACAGGGCAGATTCTACGAGCAGTACTTC
TRBD2	TRBV28	TRBJ2-5	.	CASSLVGSGIRPETQYF	TGTGCCAGCAGTTTGGTTGGTAGCGGGATTCGGCCAGAGACCCAGTACTTC
.	TRBV11-2	TRBJ2-5	.	CASSRIIRGQETQYF	TGTGCCAGCAGCCGGATTATTAGGGGTCAAGAGACCCAGTACTTC
TRBD2	TRBV6-5	TRBJ2-5	.	CASSSGLADQYF	TGTGCCAGCAGTTCGGGACTAGCAGACCAGTACTTC
.	TRBV4-1	TRBJ1-2	.	CASSQDTRAWVGYTF	TGCGCCAGCAGCCAAGATACGAGGGCTTGGGTAGGCTACACCTTC
.	TRBV7-8	TRBJ2-4	.	CASSTRGAINIQYF	TGTGCCAGCAGTACCCGGGGGGCTATAAACATTCAGTACTTC
TRBD1	TRBV27	TRBJ2-4	.	CASSQQGYIQYF	TGTGCCAGCAGCCAACAGGGGTACATTCAGTACTTC
.	TRBV5-1	TRBJ1-1	.	CASSLARPDLNTEAFF	TGCGCCAGCAGCTTGGCTCGTCCAGATCTGAACACTGAAGCTTTCTTT
TRBD1	TRBV10-3	TRBJ1-2	once	CAISVPTGTGSYGYTF	TGTGCCATCAGTGTACCCACCGGGACAGGGTCCTATGGCTACACCTTC
TRBD2	TRBV9	TRBJ2-3	once	CASSVDLADVDTQYF	TGTGCCAGCAGCGTAGATCTAGCGGATGTGGATACGCAGTATTTT
.	TRBV15	TRBJ2-2	few	CATSRDQNRVAGELFF	TGTGCCACCAGCAGAGATCAGAACAGGGTAGCCGGGGAGCTGTTTTTT
.	TRBV2	TRBJ2-5	.	CATTRKSETQYF	TGTGCCACTACTAGGAAATCAGAGACCCAGTACTTC
.	TRBV19	TRBJ1-2	few	CASSISVYGYTF	TGTGCCAGTAGTATCAGTGTCTATGGCTACACCTTC
TRBD1	TRBV6-1	TRBJ2-7	.	CASSFPGQGYEQYF	TGTGCCAGCAGCTTTCCGGGACAGGGGTACGAGCAGTACTTC
TRBD1	TRBV7-3	TRBJ2-1	.	CASSLRAPGQGISEQFF	TGTGCCAGCAGCTTAAGGGCACCGGGACAGGGGATTAGTGAGCAGTTCTTC